What follows are 3 T cell receptor beta chains derived from one specimen sequenced in a study of molecular identifiers for immune sequencing clone quantification (dated by TCRdb to 2017 to 2018). Libraries were built with PCR. This sample was sequenced with an Illumina HiSeq 4000. Using fastp at Q25 and MiXCR, TCRdb reprocessed the public reads and kept productive beta chains. Every distinct CDR3 protein forms one entry, paired with its most common genes and DNA. In this sample the table shows about half a million distinct CDR3 sequences, roughly 23% of which occur a single time. The biggest ten clones account for about 0.8% of the sample. The sequenced material came from naive CD8+ T cells from blood, with Jurkat cell RNA spiked in. This specimen's cell subset or site label, per the study, means: FACS-sorted CD8+CD4-CCR7+CD45RA+ naive T cells. These receptor sequences come from a human donor in good health. Some libraries in this study had Jurkat cell RNA spiked in.

V and J are TRBV4-3 and TRBJ2-2; perhaps D is TRBD1 or TRBD2 (5 bases each). This CDR3 is built from 15 residues. V was trimmed by 2 bases and J by 7 bases, leaving 14 bases between them. Germline assignment: CDR1 LGHNA and CDR2 YSLEER. This chain's CDR3 is CASSQKPGTIGELFF. CDR3 sequence (DNA): TGCGCCAGCAGCCAAAAACCCGGGACCATCGGGGAGCTGTTTTTT.

This clonotype was seen ten or more times. The chain uses TRBV15 and TRBJ2-3; D unresolved. Germline V gene data show CDR1 as LNHNV and CDR2 as YYDKDF (reference sequence). The CDR3 spans 17 residues. Deletions cut 0 bases from V and 2 bases from J, with 15 bases between. In DNA form, the CDR3 reads TGTGCCACCAGCAGAGAAGAGATTGGATCCTTCACAGATACGCAGTATTTT. This translates into CATSREEIGSFTDTQYF.

V is TRBV6-2 or TRBV6-3 and J is TRBJ2-7; D gene uncertain. Trimming cost V 7 bases and J 6 bases, with 22 bases left between them. Germline V gene lookup returns CDR1 MNHEY and CDR2 SVGEGT. The CDR3 loop spans 15 amino acids. The CDR3 loop reads CASTERTRGPLEQYF. The DNA for the CDR3 is TGTGCCAGCACCGAACGAACCCGCGGACCCCTCGAGCAGTACTTC.